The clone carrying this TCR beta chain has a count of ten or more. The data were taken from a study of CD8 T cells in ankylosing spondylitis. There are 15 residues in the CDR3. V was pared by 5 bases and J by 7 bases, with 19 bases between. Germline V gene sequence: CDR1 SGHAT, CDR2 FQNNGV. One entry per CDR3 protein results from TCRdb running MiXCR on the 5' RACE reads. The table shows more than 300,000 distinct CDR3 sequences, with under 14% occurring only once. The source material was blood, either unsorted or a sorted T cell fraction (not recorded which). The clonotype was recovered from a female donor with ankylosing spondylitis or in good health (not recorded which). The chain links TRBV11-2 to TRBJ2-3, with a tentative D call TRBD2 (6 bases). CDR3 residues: CASSRPGTRGNTQYF. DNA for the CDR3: TGTGCCAGCAGCCGGCCCGGGACCCGCGGGAATACGCAGTATTTT.